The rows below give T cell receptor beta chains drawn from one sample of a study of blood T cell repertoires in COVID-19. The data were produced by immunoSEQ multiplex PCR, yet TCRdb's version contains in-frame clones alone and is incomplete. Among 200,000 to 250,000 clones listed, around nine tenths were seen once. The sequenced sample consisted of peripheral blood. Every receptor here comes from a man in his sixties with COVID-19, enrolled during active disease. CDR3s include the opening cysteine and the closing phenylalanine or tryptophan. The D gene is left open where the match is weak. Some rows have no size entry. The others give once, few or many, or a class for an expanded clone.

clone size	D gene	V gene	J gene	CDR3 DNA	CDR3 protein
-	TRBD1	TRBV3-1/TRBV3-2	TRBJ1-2	TGTGCCAGCAGCCAAGATTCCAGGGGGCGCGACTATGGCTACACCTTC	CASSQDSRGRDYGYTF
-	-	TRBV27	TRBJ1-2	TGTGCCAGCAGTCCCGGGGAGGGTCCCTACTATGGCTACACCTTC	CASSPGEGPYYGYTF
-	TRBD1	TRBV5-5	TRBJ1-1	TGTGCCAGCCATAAGACGACAGGGATGAACACTGAAGCTTTCTTT	CASHKTTGMNTEAFF
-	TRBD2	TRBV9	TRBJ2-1	TGTGCCAGCAGCGTAGAGGCAGCGGGAGCCTACAATGAGCAGTTCTTC	CASSVEAAGAYNEQFF
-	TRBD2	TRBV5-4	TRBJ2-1	TGTGCCAGCAGCTTGACGGGGGGGATCGAGCAGTTCTTC	CASSLTGGIEQFF
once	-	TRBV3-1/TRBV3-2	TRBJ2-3	TGTGCCAGCAGCCAAGGGAACTATGGCACAGATACGCAGTATTTT	CASSQGNYGTDTQYF
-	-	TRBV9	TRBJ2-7	TGTGCCAGCAGCGTAGGGACAACCTCCTACGAGCAGTACTTC	CASSVGTTSYEQYF
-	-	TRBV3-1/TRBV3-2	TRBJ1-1	TGTGCCAGCAGCCAAGATTGGCCGGACTCAAAGGGATCTTTCTTT	CASSQDWPDSKGSFF
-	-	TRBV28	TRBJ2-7	TGTGCCAGCAGTTTGACAGGCCGTAACGAGCAGTACTTC	CASSLTGRNEQYF
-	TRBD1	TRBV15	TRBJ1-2	TGTGCCACCAGCACGAAAACCCGACAGGGGAGCATCGGCTATGGCTACACCTTC	CATSTKTRQGSIGYGYTF
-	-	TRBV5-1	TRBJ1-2	TGCGCCAGCAGCCCGACGACAGCTAACTATGGCTACACCTTC	CASSPTTANYGYTF
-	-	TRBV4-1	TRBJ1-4	TGCGCCAGCAGCCAAGTGGGTATTGGGCAGGGCCTTGAAAAACTGTTTTTT	CASSQVGIGQGLEKLFF
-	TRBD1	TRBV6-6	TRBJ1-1	TGTGCCAGCAAGACAGGGGACACTGAAGCTTTCTTT	CASKTGDTEAFF
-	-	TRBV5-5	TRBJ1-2	TGTGCCAGCAGCCCAATGGACAGAGGCTATGGCTACACCTTC	CASSPMDRGYGYTF
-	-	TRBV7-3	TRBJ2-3	TGTGCCAGCAGCCCCATTCTTGGCGGAGATACGCAGTATTTT	CASSPILGGDTQYF
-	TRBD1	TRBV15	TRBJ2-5	TGTGCCACCAGCAGAGATGAAGGAAGGGGGCTGAACCAAGAGACCCAGTACTTC	CATSRDEGRGLNQETQYF
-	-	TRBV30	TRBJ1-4	TGTGCCTGGAGTGTAGGGCGGGATGAAAAACTGTTTTTT	CAWSVGRDEKLFF
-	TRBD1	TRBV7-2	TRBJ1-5	TGTGCCAGCAGCTCAGAGGGGACAGCGCCTAATCAGCCCCAGCATTTT	CASSSEGTAPNQPQHF
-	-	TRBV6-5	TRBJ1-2	TGTGCCAGCGAAGGAGGGTTGGAAGGCTACACCTTC	CASEGGLEGYTF
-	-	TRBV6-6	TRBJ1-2	TGTGCCAGCAGTGCTGAGACAGGCTCGTCAGGCTACACCTTC	CASSAETGSSGYTF
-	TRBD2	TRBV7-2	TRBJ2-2	TGTGCCAGCAGCCCCGGGGGGAGGGACACCGGGGAGCTGTTTTTT	CASSPGGRDTGELFF
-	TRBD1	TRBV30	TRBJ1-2	TGTGCCTGGAGCCGACAGGGGGCGCGAAACTATGGCTACACCTTC	CAWSRQGARNYGYTF
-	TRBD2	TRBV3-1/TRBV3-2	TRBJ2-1	TGTGCCAGCTCCTCCTCGGGGGGGGCCATGTATGAGCAGTTCTTC	CASSSSGGAMYEQFF
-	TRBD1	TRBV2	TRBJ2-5	TGTGCCAGCTCGGGACAGGTCGCAGAGACCCAGTACTTC	CASSGQVAETQYF
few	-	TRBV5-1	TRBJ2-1	TGCGCCAGCAGCTTGGTGTCAGGGTTAGGCAATGAGCAGTTCTTC	CASSLVSGLGNEQFF
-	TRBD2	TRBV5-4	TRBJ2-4	TGTGCCAGCAGCTCGGGGGGTGGGGCTGGTTCGGCCAAAAACATTCAGTACTTC	CASSSGGGAGSAKNIQYF
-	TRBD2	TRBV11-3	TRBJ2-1	TGTGCCAGCAGCCAACTAGCGGGGCAGGAGCAGTTCTTC	CASSQLAGQEQFF
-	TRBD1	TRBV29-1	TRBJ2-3	TGCAGCGTTGACAGGGGGCTAGTCACAGATACGCAGTATTTT	CSVDRGLVTDTQYF
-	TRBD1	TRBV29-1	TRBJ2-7	TGCAGCGTCACCGGGACAGGGGGCTCCTACGAGCAGTACTTC	CSVTGTGGSYEQYF
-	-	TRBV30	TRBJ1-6	TGTGCCTGGAGTGTACGGCAGGGTGGATCACCCCTCCACTTT	CAWSVRQGGSPLHF
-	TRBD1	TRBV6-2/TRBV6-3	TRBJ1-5	TGTGCCAGCAGTCAGGGGGCAGCCCAGCATTTT	CASSQGAAQHF
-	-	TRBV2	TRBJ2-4	TGTGCCAGCAGTCCCCGGTCCTTAGCCAAAAACATTCAGTACTTC	CASSPRSLAKNIQYF
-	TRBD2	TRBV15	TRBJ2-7	TGTGCCACCAGCAGAGATAACAGCGGGAGTTTGGTCAACGAGCAGTACTTC	CATSRDNSGSLVNEQYF
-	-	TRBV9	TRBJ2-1	TGTGCCAGCAGCGTATACGCGGGCTCCTACAATGAGCAGTTCTTC	CASSVYAGSYNEQFF
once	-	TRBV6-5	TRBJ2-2	TGTGCCAGCAGTACCGGCCACAGGGCCACCGGGGAGCTGTTTTTT	CASSTGHRATGELFF
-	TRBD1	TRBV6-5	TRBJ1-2	TGTGCCAGCAGTTACTCCAGGGGGCTAATGGGCTATGGCTACACCTTC	CASSYSRGLMGYGYTF
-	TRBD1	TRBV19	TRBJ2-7	TGTGCCAGTAGTATAGAGGGACAGTACTACGAGCAGTACTTC	CASSIEGQYYEQYF
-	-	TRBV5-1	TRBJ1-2	TGCGCCAGCAGCTTCGAGGGAGACTATGGCTACACCTTC	CASSFEGDYGYTF
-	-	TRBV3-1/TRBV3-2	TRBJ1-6	TGTGCCAGCAGCCCCGGTGGGGGGATCGGACGGTCCTATAATTCACCCCTCCACTTT	CASSPGGGIGRSYNSPLHF
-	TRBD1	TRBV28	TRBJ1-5	TGTGCCAGCAGTTCCCAGGGGGCGGGCAATCAGCCCCAGCATTTT	CASSSQGAGNQPQHF
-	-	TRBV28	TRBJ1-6	TGTGCCAGCAACTCGGGACATATAAGTTCACCCCTCCACTTT	CASNSGHISSPLHF
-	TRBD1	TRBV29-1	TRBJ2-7	TGCAGCGTTGAGGGGACAGATACAGAGCAGTACTTC	CSVEGTDTEQYF
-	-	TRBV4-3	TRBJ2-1	TGCGCCAGCAGCCAAGGTACCCCTACGAGCTCCTACAATGAGCAGTTCTTC	CASSQGTPTSSYNEQFF
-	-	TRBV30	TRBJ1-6	TGTGCCTGGAGTTCGGCGTCAGGGGTCTATAATTCACCCCTCCACTTT	CAWSSASGVYNSPLHF